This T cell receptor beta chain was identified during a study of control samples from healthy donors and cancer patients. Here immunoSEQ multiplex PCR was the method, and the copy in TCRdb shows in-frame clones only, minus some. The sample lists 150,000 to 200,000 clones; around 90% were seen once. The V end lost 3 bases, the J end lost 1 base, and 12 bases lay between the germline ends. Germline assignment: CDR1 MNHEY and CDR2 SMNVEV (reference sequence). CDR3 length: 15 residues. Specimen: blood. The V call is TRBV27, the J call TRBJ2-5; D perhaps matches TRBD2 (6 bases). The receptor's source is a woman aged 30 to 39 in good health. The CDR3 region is CASSFSGTPQETQYF. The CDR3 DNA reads TGTGCCAGCAGTTTCTCCGGGACTCCCCAAGAGACCCAGTACTTC.